The next 23 T cell receptor beta chains were all read from a single sample in a study of shared clonotypes between healthy human individuals. Produced via immunoSEQ multiplex PCR; TCRdb's table is partial and in-frame only. Here the sample spans some 580,000 clones, about 98% being singletons. Terminally differentiated effector memory CD45RA+ cells were excluded by CCR7 positive selection of CD45RO-negative cells. The sample consisted of naive CD8+ T cells sorted from blood. The receptors stem from a man aged 25-45 years in good health.

J is TRBJ2-7 and V is TRBV27, with D perhaps TRBD1 or TRBD2 (5 bases each). Per germline, CDR1 MNHEY and CDR2 SMNVEV (reference sequence). The CDR3 runs to 14 residues. V was cut by 6 bases and J by 2 bases, with 14 bases left in between. This chain's CDR3 is CASSNRDQTYEQYF. Here the CDR3 DNA reads TGTGCCAGCAGCAACCGGGACCAGACCTACGAGCAGTACTTC.

This clone was seen a single time. This sequence joins TRBV6-1 and TRBJ2-1, with 15 bases that match TRBD2. Losses at the gene ends were 4 bases for V and 9 bases for J; bases not matched to a gene: 7. The CDR3 has 16 residues. The germline gives CDR1 MNHNS, CDR2 SASEGT. The CDR3 bases are TGTGCCAGCAGTGGGACTAGCGGGAGGGTTGTGGGTGAGCAGTTCTTC. Translation: CASSGTSGRVVGEQFF.

This clone showed up just once. This chain connects TRBV5-5 to TRBJ2-1; 14 bases line up with TRBD2. The germline V gene has CDR1 SGHKS and CDR2 YYEKEE (reference sequence). The CDR3 runs to 17 residues. Trimming removed 4 bases from V and 8 bases from J; junction bases left unmatched: 11. Here the CDR3 DNA reads TGTGCCAGCAGCATACTACCGGGACTAGCGGGAGTCTATGAGCAGTTCTTC. It codes for CASSILPGLAGVYEQFF. Full variable domain (missing parts from reference TRBV5-5 and TRBJ2-1): DAGVTQSPTHLIKTRGQQVTLRCSPISGHKSVSWYQQVLGQGPQFIFQYYEKEERGRGNFPDRFSARQFPNYSSELNVNALLLGDSALYLCASSILPGLAGVYEQFFGPGTRLTVL.

This chain joins TRBV7-9 and TRBJ2-3; perhaps TRBD1 as D (6 bases). Deletions cut 4 bases from V and 6 bases from J, with 14 bases between. The germline V gene has CDR1 SEHNR and CDR2 FQNEAQ (reference sequence). The CDR3 sequence is 14 residues long. CDR3 amino acids: CASSSAQGPDTQYF. The CDR3 nucleotides are TGTGCCAGCAGCTCAGCACAGGGCCCGGATACGCAGTATTTT.

This chain joins TRBV6-1 and TRBJ2-7; tentatively, D is TRBD2 (5 bases). Germline CDR1 and CDR2: MNHNS and SASEGT. V dropped 2 bases and J dropped 0 bases, with 8 bases sitting between them. This CDR3 is built from 14 residues. The CDR3: CASSERGISYEQYF. CDR3 in DNA: TGTGCCAGCAGTGAAAGAGGGATCTCCTACGAGCAGTACTTC.

The chain is built from TRBV7-9 and TRBJ2-2; TRBD2 agrees at 9 bases. Per the germline V gene, CDR1 is SEHNR and CDR2 is FQNEAQ (reference sequence). Unmatched junction bases numbered 7, after V lost 5 bases and J lost 3 bases. The CDR3 runs to 16 residues. The CDR3 sequence is CASSPRGGGDTGELFF. The DNA of the CDR3 is TGTGCCAGCAGCCCCCGGGGCGGGGGGGACACCGGGGAGCTGTTTTTT.

The rearrangement uses TRBV9 and TRBJ2-7; 7 bases agree with TRBD1. Per the germline V gene, CDR1 is SGDLS and CDR2 is YYNGEE. CDR3 size: 12 residues. Trimming at V came to 0 bases and at J to 7 bases, leaving 1 base not matched to a gene. CDR3 sequence (DNA): TGTGCCAGCAGCGTAGGACAGGGAGAGCAGTACTTC. It translates to CASSVGQGEQYF.

The chain recombines TRBV6-6 with TRBJ1-1; D unclear. In germline, CDR1 is MNHNY, CDR2 SVGAGI (reference sequence). The CDR3 totals 11 residues. V lost 4 bases, J lost 4 bases, and 4 bases lay in between. This CDR3 reads CASSSSTEAFF. The DNA of the CDR3 is TGTGCCAGCAGTTCTAGCACTGAAGCTTTCTTT.

The CDR3 is CASSTGQTNEAFF. The CDR3 DNA is TGTGCCAGCAGCACGGGACAAACGAACGAAGCTTTCTTT. The V call is TRBV14, the J call TRBJ1-1; TRBD1 is a possible D gene (6 bases). Germline V CDR1 and CDR2: SGHDN, FVKESK. The V end lost 5 bases, the J end lost 8 bases, and 15 bases lay between the germline ends. CDR3 length: 13 amino acids. Complete variable domain (other parts from reference TRBV14 and TRBJ1-1): EAGVTQFPSHSVIEKGQTVTLRCDPISGHDNLYWYRRVMGKEIKFLLHFVKESKQDESGMPNNRFLAERTGGTYSTLKVQPAELEDSGVYFCASSTGQTNEAFFGQGTRLTVV.

The chain links TRBV4-1 to TRBJ2-6, with D hard to call. The V end lost 4 bases, the J end lost 1 base, and 11 bases lay between the germline ends. The CDR3 is 16 residues long. Germline CDR1 MGHRA, CDR2 YSYEKL. The CDR3 DNA sequence: TGCGCCAGCAGCCTGTCGTGGGGTTCTGGGGCCAACGTCCTGACTTTC. As protein: CASSLSWGSGANVLTF.

V gene TRBV29-1 combines with J gene TRBJ2-1; 8 nucleotides agree with TRBD1. Germline V lookup: CDR1 SQVTM, CDR2 ANQGSEA. J gave up 7 bases and V 0 bases, and 11 bases lay outside the gene matches. This CDR3 contains 16 residues. The CDR3, as DNA: TGCAGCGTTGAAGATCCGGACAGGGCTCCGACGAATGAGCAGTTCTTC. Protein sequence: CSVEDPDRAPTNEQFF.

The V gene is TRBV7-2, the J gene TRBJ2-2; the D is unclear. The CDR3 consists of 15 residues. The V gene lost 8 bases and the J gene lost 2 bases, with 15 bases spanning the gap. In germline, CDR1 is SGHTA, CDR2 FQGNSA. The CDR3 coding sequence is TGTGCCAGCGTCGCCTCTGGAAAAAACACCGGGGAGCTGTTTTTT. It is translated as CASVASGKNTGELFF.

The chain is built from TRBV29-1 and TRBJ2-1; 11 bases line up with TRBD2. V lost 4 bases and J lost 3; bases outside the gene matches: 2. There are 14 residues in the CDR3. Germline loops: CDR1 SQVTM, CDR2 ANQGSEA. The CDR3 DNA is TGCAGCGTTGGACTAGCGGGATTCTACAATGAGCAGTTCTTC. As protein: CSVGLAGFYNEQFF.

The chain is built from TRBV27 and TRBJ2-4; 8 nucleotides agree with TRBD1. Germline values: CDR1 MNHEY, CDR2 SMNVEV (reference sequence). This CDR3 is 13 amino acids long. V dropped 5 bases and J dropped 16; count of bases not matched to a gene: 13. The CDR3 DNA reads as TGTGCCAGCAGTCCCCCTGGACAGGGAAGGGTTTACTTC. It is translated as CASSPPGQGRVYF.

The chain uses TRBV13 and TRBJ1-3; no clear D gene. Trimming took off 0 bases at V and 3 bases at J, with 9 bases between the two ends. The CDR3 has 15 amino acids. The germline gives CDR1 PRHDT, CDR2 FYEKMQ (reference sequence). The CDR3 DNA sequence: TGTGCCAGCAGCTTAGGCCGGGGAGGTGGAAACACCATATATTTT. Encoded protein: CASSLGRGGGNTIYF.

The chain uses TRBV27 and TRBJ2-7, with D unclear. The V and J ends lost 2 bases and 4 bases respectively, with 12 bases between them. The CDR3 loop spans 14 amino acids. The germline gives CDR1 MNHEY, CDR2 SMNVEV (reference sequence). CDR3 bases: TGTGCCAGCAGTTTACAAGCCCACCCGTACGAGCAGTACTTC. Protein: CASSLQAHPYEQYF.

The J gene is TRBJ2-4, the V gene TRBV28; a possible D gene is TRBD2 (6 bases). The ends were cut back, 2 bases at V and 3 bases at J, with 23 bases in the middle. CDR1 and CDR2 from the germline V gene are MDHEN and SYDVKM. The CDR3 is 19 residues long. CDR3 coding DNA: TGTGCCAGCAGTTTAATACAGGCCCTTCCCCCGCGGGACAAAAACATTCAGTACTTC. Translating it yields CASSLIQALPPRDKNIQYF. Complete variable domain (other parts from reference TRBV28 and TRBJ2-4): DVKVTQSSRYLVKRTGEKVFLECVQDMDHENMFWYRQDPGLGLRLIYFSYDVKMKEKGDIPEGYSVSREKKERFSLILESASTNQTSMYLCASSLIQALPPRDKNIQYFGAGTRLSVL.

This clone was seen only once. This chain links TRBV7-6 with TRBJ2-7, with D perhaps being TRBD1 or TRBD2 (5 bases each). The V and J ends lost 4 bases and 2 bases respectively, with 9 bases between them. Looked up from germline, CDR1 is SGHVS and CDR2 is FNYEAQ. There are 13 residues in the CDR3. This CDR3 reads CASSSGQPYEQYF. CDR3 coding DNA: TGTGCCAGCAGCTCGGGGCAGCCCTACGAGCAGTACTTC.

The chain combines TRBV25-1 with TRBJ2-7; TRBD1 matches 8 bases. Trimming at V came to 10 bases and at J to 4 bases, leaving 9 bases not matched to a gene. From germline, CDR1 is MGHDK and CDR2 SYGVNS. This CDR3 region has 13 residues. CDR3 bases: TGTGCCACCCCGGGACAGGTCTCTTACGAGCAGTACTTC. Encoded protein: CATPGQVSYEQYF.

This sequence joins TRBV10-2 and TRBJ2-7; TRBD1 is a possible D gene (6 bases). V lost 6 bases to trimming and J lost 0 bases, with 6 bases between them. In germline, CDR1 is WSHSY, CDR2 SAAADI. The CDR3 has 12 amino acids. CDR3 sequence (DNA): TGCGCCAGCAGGGACAGCTCCTACGAGCAGTACTTC. Residues: CASRDSSYEQYF.

This rearrangement joins TRBV2 to TRBJ1-2; TRBD1 might be the D (6 bases). The CDR3 extends over 14 amino acids. V lost 7 bases to trimming and J lost 7 bases, with 19 bases between them. Germline V lookup: CDR1 SNHLY, CDR2 FYNNEI. The CDR3 protein is CASNLGGQILGYTF. As DNA, the CDR3 is TGTGCCAGCAATCTGGGGGGGCAGATACTTGGCTACACCTTC.

The chain joins TRBV11-2 to TRBJ2-5, with D possibly being TRBD2 (5 bases). The J call is in doubt because the DNA end fits TRBJ2-7 better. This CDR3 spans 16 amino acids. The germline V gene has CDR1 SGHAT and CDR2 FQNNGV. CDR3 region: CASSPGAGRGSYEQYF. The CDR3 DNA follows: TGTGCCAGCAGCCCAGGAGCCGGACGGGGTTCCTACGAGCAGTACTTC.

The chain joins TRBV5-1 to TRBJ2-7, with 7 nucleotides matching TRBD1. V shed 4 bases, J shed 7 bases, and the junction held 8 bases outside the gene matches. The CDR3 loop spans 13 amino acids. CDR1 is SGHRS and CDR2 is YFSETQ in the germline V gene. The CDR3 protein is CASSMGTADEQYF. CDR3 coding DNA: TGCGCCAGCAGCATGGGGACAGCCGATGAGCAGTACTTC. Filled out from reference TRBV5-1 and TRBJ2-7, the complete variable domain reads KAGVTQTPRYLIKTRGQQVTLSCSPISGHRSVSWYQQTPGQGLQFLFEYFSETQRNKGNFPGRFSGRQFSNSRSEMNVSTLELGDSALYLCASSMGTADEQYFGPGTRLTVT.